Presented here are 14 T cell receptor beta chains from one specimen sequenced in a study of metastatic and nonmetastatic thyroid tumors. TCRdb reprocessed the PCR reads using MiXCR. The sample consists of about 30,000 clones, less than 40% of them appearing once. Before thyroid surgery, none of the patients had received any treatment. Input material: tumor tissue. These receptors came from a female donor with papillary thyroid cancer or a benign thyroid nodule (not recorded which). Some clones in this sample may be carry-over from other donors' samples.

The CDR3 loop reads CASSLVLAGGPGGELFF. CDR3 DNA: TGTGCCAGCAGCTTAGTACTAGCGGGAGGGCCTGGCGGGGAGCTGTTTTTT. J is TRBJ2-2 and V is TRBV11-2; 13 nucleotides agree with TRBD2. The CDR3 covers 17 residues. Germline CDR1 and CDR2: SGHAT and FQNNGV. V was pared by 1 base and J by 7 bases, with 6 bases of the junction left unmatched.

With respect to this clone: This sample also contains other DNA sequences that code for the same CDR3. The rearrangement uses TRBV5-1 and TRBJ1-2, with D unclear. The CDR3 covers 14 residues. Germline loops: CDR1 SGHRS, CDR2 YFSETQ. V was pared by 0 bases and J by 2 bases, with 8 bases between. The CDR3 here is CASSLEGRNYGYTF. CDR3 sequence (DNA): TGCGCCAGCAGCTTGGAAGGGCGGAACTATGGCTACACCTTC.

The chain recombines TRBV6-1 with TRBJ1-6; a possible D gene is TRBD1 (5 bases). The CDR3 loop spans 14 amino acids. Trimming took 7 bases from V and 5 from J, leaving 12 bases between them. Germline V gene lookup returns CDR1 MNHNS and CDR2 SASEGT. CDR3 nucleotides: TGTGCCAGCAATAGGGACGGAGATAATTCACCCCTCCACTTT. The encoded protein is CASNRDGDNSPLHF.

The rearrangement uses TRBV6-5 and TRBJ2-6; possible D gene TRBD1, 6 bases. The germline V and J ends were trimmed by 2 bases and 1 base, with 15 bases remaining between them. The CDR3 contains 18 residues. CDR1 is MNHEY and CDR2 is SVGAGI in the germline V gene. CDR3 sequence reads: CASSYTGQRSSGANVLTF. CDR3 DNA sequence: TGTGCCAGCAGTTACACGGGACAACGATCTTCTGGGGCCAACGTCCTGACTTTC.

The chain recombines TRBV5-1 with TRBJ2-7; D not resolved. The V gene's germline CDR1 is SGHRS and CDR2 YFSETQ. The CDR3 totals 16 residues. Trimming took off 0 bases at V and 3 bases at J, with 16 bases between the two ends. CDR3 loop: CASSLEGWAVFYEQYF. The CDR3 nucleotides are TGCGCCAGCAGCTTGGAGGGTTGGGCAGTCTTCTACGAGCAGTACTTC.

This clone was counted between two and nine times. The chain has TRBV25-1 and TRBJ2-2; 7 bases map to TRBD1. V dropped 3 bases and J dropped 3; count of bases not matched to a gene: 1. Germline assignment: CDR1 MGHDK and CDR2 SYGVNS. This CDR3 region has 14 residues. CDR3 sequence reads: CASSDGTDTGELFF. DNA for the CDR3: TGTGCCAGCAGTGACGGGACAGACACCGGGGAGCTGTTTTTT.

V usage is TRBV2 and J usage is TRBJ2-7; 10 bases map to TRBD1. V shed 4 bases and J 7 bases; nucleotides not matched to a gene: 4. This CDR3 is built from 13 residues. Germline-derived CDR1 and CDR2 are SNHLY and FYNNEI. The CDR3 protein is CASSGTGGGEQYF. The CDR3 DNA reads TGTGCCAGCAGTGGGACAGGGGGGGGTGAGCAGTACTTC.

As DNA, the CDR3 is TGTGCCAGCGGGAACACCGGGGAGCTGTTTTTT. The encoded protein is CASGNTGELFF. V usage is TRBV6-1 and J usage is TRBJ2-2, with D uncertain. CDR3 length: 11 amino acids. Per germline, CDR1 MNHNS and CDR2 SASEGT. The V and J ends lost 8 bases and 1 base respectively, with 2 bases between them.

This clone was seen a few times. The DNA of the CDR3 is TGTGCCACCAGCAGAGGGGGCCAGAGGGAGACCCAGTACTTC. Protein sequence: CATSRGGQRETQYF. The rearrangement joins TRBV15 to TRBJ2-5; D perhaps matches TRBD1 (5 bases). Germline V CDR1 and CDR2: LNHNV, YYDKDF (reference sequence). This CDR3 region has 14 residues. V lost 1 base, J lost 5 bases, and 11 bases lay in between.

V usage is TRBV4-1 and J usage is TRBJ1-5; tentatively, D is TRBD1 (6 bases). Germline CDR1 is MGHRA and CDR2 is YSYEKL. V was trimmed by 2 bases and J by 8 bases, leaving 22 bases between them. This CDR3 region has 17 residues. The CDR3 is CASSQNPWTVKNKPQHF. In DNA, the CDR3 is TGCGCCAGCAGCCAAAACCCTTGGACAGTCAAGAATAAGCCCCAGCATTTT.

J is TRBJ2-7 and V is TRBV7-2; 10 nucleotides agree with TRBD2. This CDR3 comprises 15 residues. V lost 5 bases and J lost 4; bases outside the gene matches: 8. Per the germline V gene, CDR1 is SGHTA and CDR2 is FQGNSA. CDR3 sequence (DNA): TGTGCCAGCAGCCCCTCTAGCGGGAGTCTGTACGAGCAGTACTTC. Encoded protein: CASSPSSGSLYEQYF.

This clone is classed as medium-sized (0.01 to 0.1%). This chain connects TRBV30 to TRBJ2-7, with 7 bases matching TRBD2. Germline CDR1 GTSNPN, CDR2 SVGIG (reference sequence). V gave up 3 bases and J gave up 0 bases; unmatched junction bases: 5. This CDR3 spans 14 amino acids. The CDR3 DNA sequence: TGTGCCTGGAGGGACCGGACTAGCTCCTACGAGCAGTACTTC. It encodes CAWRDRTSSYEQYF.

The rearrangement joins TRBV25-1 to TRBJ2-7; D is unclear. Germline values: CDR1 MGHDK, CDR2 SYGVNS. This CDR3 has 11 residues. As DNA, the CDR3 is TGTGCTACCGAGGCAGGTTTCGAGCAGTACTTC. Protein sequence: CATEAGFEQYF.

The chain couples TRBV6-1 to TRBJ2-3; 8 positions agree with TRBD2. Germline CDR1 reads MNHNS; CDR2 reads SASEGT. The CDR3 covers 13 residues. With 7 bases clipped from V and 6 bases from J, the junction kept 6 bases outside the gene matches. The CDR3 coding sequence is TGTGCCAGCACTTTGACTAGCGCTGATACGCAGTATTTT. Its translation: CASTLTSADTQYF.